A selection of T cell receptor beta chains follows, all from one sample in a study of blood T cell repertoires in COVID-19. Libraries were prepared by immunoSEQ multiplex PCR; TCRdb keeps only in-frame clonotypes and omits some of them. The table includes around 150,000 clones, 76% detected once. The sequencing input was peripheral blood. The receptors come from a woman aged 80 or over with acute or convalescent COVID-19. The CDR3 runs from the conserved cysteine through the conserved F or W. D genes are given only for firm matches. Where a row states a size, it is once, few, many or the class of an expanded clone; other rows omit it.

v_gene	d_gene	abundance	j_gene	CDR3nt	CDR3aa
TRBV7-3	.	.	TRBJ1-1	TGTGCCAGCAGCACTATACAGGACACTGAAGCTTTCTTT	CASSTIQDTEAFF
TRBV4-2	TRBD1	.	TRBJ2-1	TGTGCCAGCGCCGGGACAGAGAGTTACAATGAGCAGTTCTTC	CASAGTESYNEQFF
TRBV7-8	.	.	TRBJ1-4	TGTGCCAGCTTTGCGGGGCGAGGTAAACTGTTTTTT	CASFAGRGKLFF
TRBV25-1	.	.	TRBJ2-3	TGTGCCAGCAGTGCCAGAGATACGCAGTATTTT	CASSARDTQYF
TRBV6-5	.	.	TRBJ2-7	TGTGCCAGCAGTTACTCTCGAGGGAACCGCCTGTACTTC	CASSYSRGNRLYF
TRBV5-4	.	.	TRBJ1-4	TGTGCCAGCAGCTTGGACACAGGATTTGAAAAACTGTTTTTT	CASSLDTGFEKLFF
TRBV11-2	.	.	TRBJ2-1	TGTGCCAGCAGCTTATCTATCGACAATGAGCAGTTCTTC	CASSLSIDNEQFF
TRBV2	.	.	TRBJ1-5	TGTGCCAGCAGTGAGTCAGGACAGTCATATAGCAATCAGCCCCAGCATTTT	CASSESGQSYSNQPQHF
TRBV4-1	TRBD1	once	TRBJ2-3	TGCGCCAGCAGCCAAGGCAGGGGGTTCACAGATACGCAGTATTTT	CASSQGRGFTDTQYF
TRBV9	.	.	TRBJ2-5	TGTGCCAGCGCGGCGGGCATACAAGAGACCCAGTACTTC	CASAAGIQETQYF
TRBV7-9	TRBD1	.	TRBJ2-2	TGTGCCAGCAGCTTAGGGGACAGGGACACCGGGGAGCTGTTTTTT	CASSLGDRDTGELFF
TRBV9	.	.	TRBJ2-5	TGTGCCAGCAGCGTAGCAGTCTTTGACAGCCAAGAGACCCAGTACTTC	CASSVAVFDSQETQYF
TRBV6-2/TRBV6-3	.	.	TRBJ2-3	TGTGCCAGCAGTGCCGGGTCTACAACAGATACGCAGTATTTT	CASSAGSTTDTQYF
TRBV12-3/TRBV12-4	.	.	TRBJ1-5	TGTGCCAGCAGTTTCGGGAGCGATCAGCCCCAGCATTTT	CASSFGSDQPQHF
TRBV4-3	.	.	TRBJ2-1	TGCGCCAGCAGCCAGACTGGGGACACCTACAATGAGCAGTTCTTC	CASSQTGDTYNEQFF
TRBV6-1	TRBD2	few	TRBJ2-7	TGTGCCAGCAGTGAAGATTTTGCGGGAGGAAGGAACGAGCAGTACTTC	CASSEDFAGGRNEQYF
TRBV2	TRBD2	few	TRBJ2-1	TGTGCCAGCAGTGAGGGAGCGGGAGGGCCAAATGAGCAGTTCTTC	CASSEGAGGPNEQFF
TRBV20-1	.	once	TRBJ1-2	TGCAGTGCTAGTGTGAGTTCCCTCTATGGCTACACCTTC	CSASVSSLYGYTF
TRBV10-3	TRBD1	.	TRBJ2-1	TGTGCCATCAGTGGGGGGACAGGGATCGATGAGCAGTTCTTC	CAISGGTGIDEQFF
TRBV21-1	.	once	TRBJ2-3	TGTGCCAGCAAAGGTGTGTCACGGGTACCCACAGATACGCAGTATTTT	CASKGVSRVPTDTQYF
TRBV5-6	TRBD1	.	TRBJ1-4	TGTGCCAGCAGCCCTGACAGGGTAACCAATGAAAAACTGTTTTTT	CASSPDRVTNEKLFF
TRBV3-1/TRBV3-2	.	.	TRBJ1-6	TGTGCCAGCAGCCAAGTCTCCCTTAATTCACCCCTCCACTTT	CASSQVSLNSPLHF
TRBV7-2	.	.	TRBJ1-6	TGTGCCAGCAGCTTTTTTTCTCAGGGGAATTCACCCCTCCACTTT	CASSFFSQGNSPLHF
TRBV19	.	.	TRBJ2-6	TGTGCCAGTAGTATTCCCAGGCGGGGACAGAGCTCTGGGGCCAACGTCCTGACTTTC	CASSIPRRGQSSGANVLTF
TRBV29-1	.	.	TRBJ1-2	TGCAGCGTTGACCTGACAGGAGCCTATGGCTACACCTTC	CSVDLTGAYGYTF
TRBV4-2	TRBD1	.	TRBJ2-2	TGTGCCAGCAGCCAAGATGGGGGACAGGGCGTTTCCGGGGAGCTGTTTTTT	CASSQDGGQGVSGELFF
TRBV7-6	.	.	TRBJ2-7	TGTGCCAGCAGCTACTTACAGGGAGAAGGCTACGAGCAGTACTTC	CASSYLQGEGYEQYF
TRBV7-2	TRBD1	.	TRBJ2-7	TGTGCCAGCAGCTTAGCGGGACAGGGTTGGGAGCAGTACTTC	CASSLAGQGWEQYF
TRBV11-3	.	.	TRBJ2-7	TGTGCCAGCGCCCTGGGGGGTTCATTTGACGAGCAGTACTTC	CASALGGSFDEQYF
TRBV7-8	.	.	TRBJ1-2	TGTGCCAGCAGTAAAACCCGGGATCTTATTAACTATGGCTACACCTTC	CASSKTRDLINYGYTF
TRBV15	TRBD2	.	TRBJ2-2	TGTGCCACCAGCCCCCAAAGGGGAGGGGCGGTCGAGGAGCTGTTTTTT	CATSPQRGGAVEELFF
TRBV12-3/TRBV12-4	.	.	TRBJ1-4	TGTGCCAGCAGCCCCGGGGGTTCGGTAAAACTGTTTTTT	CASSPGGSVKLFF
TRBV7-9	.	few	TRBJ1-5	TGTGCCAGCAGCCCAGTAACAGGGTATCAGCCCCAGCATTTT	CASSPVTGYQPQHF
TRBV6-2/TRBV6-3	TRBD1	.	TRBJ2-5	TGTGCCAGCAGTTACGCCGACAGGGGCCGAAAGTGGGACCAGTACTTC	CASSYADRGRKWDQYF
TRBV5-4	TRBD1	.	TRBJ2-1	TGTGCCAGCAGCTTGTTTGCGACAGGGGGCTACAATGAGCAGTTCTTC	CASSLFATGGYNEQFF
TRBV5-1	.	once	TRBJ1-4	TGCGCCAGCAGCTTGGCCGCGGGCAGTAATGAAAAACTGTTTTTT	CASSLAAGSNEKLFF
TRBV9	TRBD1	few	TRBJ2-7	TGTGCCAGCAGCGTCAGGACAGGGGTTTCAGACGAGCAGTACTTC	CASSVRTGVSDEQYF
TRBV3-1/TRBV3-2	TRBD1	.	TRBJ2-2	TGTGCCAGCAGCCAAGGACAGGGGTACACCGGGGAGCTGTTTTTT	CASSQGQGYTGELFF
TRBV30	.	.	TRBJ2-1	TGTGCCTGGAGTGTACGGAGTGAGCAGTTCTTC	CAWSVRSEQFF
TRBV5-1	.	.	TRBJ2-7	TGCGCCAGCAGCTTGGCCGTTCCCTCCTACGAGCAGTACTTC	CASSLAVPSYEQYF
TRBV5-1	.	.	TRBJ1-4	TGCGCCAGCAGCTTGATCGGGGGGCTCGATGAAAAACTGTTTTTT	CASSLIGGLDEKLFF
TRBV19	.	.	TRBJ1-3	TGTGCCAGTAGTATCTCCCCCAGGGGTCGTGGAAACACCATATATTTT	CASSISPRGRGNTIYF
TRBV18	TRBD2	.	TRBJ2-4	TGTGCCAGCTCACCGGGACTAGCGGAAAACATTCAGTACTTC	CASSPGLAENIQYF
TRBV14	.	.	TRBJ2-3	TGTGCCAGCAGCCAAGATTGGACTATTAGCACAGATACGCAGTATTTT	CASSQDWTISTDTQYF
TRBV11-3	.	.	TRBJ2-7	TGTGCCAGCAGCTCATGGAGAGGACTCGAGCAGTACTTC	CASSSWRGLEQYF
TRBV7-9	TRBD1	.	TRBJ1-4	TGTGCCAGCAGCTCTTGGGACAGCTCAACTAATGAAAAACTGTTTTTT	CASSSWDSSTNEKLFF
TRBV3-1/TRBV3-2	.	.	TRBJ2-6	TGTGCCAGCAGCCAAGTAAGCGGTTCTGGGGCCAACGTCCTGACTTTC	CASSQVSGSGANVLTF